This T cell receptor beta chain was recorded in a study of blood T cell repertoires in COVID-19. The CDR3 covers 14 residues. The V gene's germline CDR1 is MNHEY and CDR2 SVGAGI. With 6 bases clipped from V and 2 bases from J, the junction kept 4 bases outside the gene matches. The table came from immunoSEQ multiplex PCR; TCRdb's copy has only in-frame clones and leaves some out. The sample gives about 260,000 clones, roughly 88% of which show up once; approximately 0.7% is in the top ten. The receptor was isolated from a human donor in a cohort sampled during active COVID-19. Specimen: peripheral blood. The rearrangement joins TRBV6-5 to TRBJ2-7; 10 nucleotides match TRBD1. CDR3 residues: CASRRQGAPYEQYF. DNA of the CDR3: TGTGCCAGCAGAAGACAGGGGGCCCCCTACGAGCAGTACTTC.